Below are 31 T cell receptor beta chains sequenced from a single sample in a study of PD-1 blockade in mismatch repair-deficient tumors. Method: immunoSEQ multiplex PCR; TCRdb's copy keeps in-frame clones and lacks some. The repertoire holds approximately 38,000 clones, with about 76% as singletons. The material sequenced was peripheral blood, taken 4 weeks after starting pembrolizumab. These receptors all stem from an adult with mismatch repair-deficient cancer.

This chain links TRBV5-1 with TRBJ2-7; possibly TRBD1 for D (5 bases). Trimming pared 3 bases from V and 2 bases from J, leaving 12 bases between. CDR1 and CDR2 from the germline V gene are SGHRS and YFSETQ. The CDR3 loop spans 14 amino acids. This chain's CDR3 is CASSSGHAAYEQYF. Here the CDR3 DNA reads TGCGCCAGCAGCTCTGGACACGCTGCCTACGAGCAGTACTTC.

The chain has TRBV15 and TRBJ1-1; no reliable D call. CDR1 is LNHNV and CDR2 is YYDKDF in the germline V gene (reference sequence). The germline V and J ends were trimmed by 0 bases and 5 bases, with 10 bases remaining between them. The CDR3 loop spans 14 amino acids. For the CDR3, the DNA is TGTGCCACCAGCAGAGATAACGGCGGGACTGAAGCTTTCTTT. Translated: CATSRDNGGTEAFF.

This sequence joins TRBV29-1 and TRBJ1-2; no firm D call. CDR3 length: 12 amino acids. Trimming took off 7 bases at V and 3 bases at J, with 12 bases between the two ends. CDR1 and CDR2 from the germline V gene are SQVTM and ANQGSEA. The CDR3 nucleotides read TGCAGCGACCTAACAAGGGACTATGGCTACACCTTC. As protein: CSDLTRDYGYTF.

This clone was seen once. The chain uses TRBV28 and TRBJ1-5; the match to TRBD1 covers 7 bases. The germline V gene encodes CDR1 MDHEN and CDR2 SYDVKM. This CDR3 comprises 15 residues. V shed 2 bases, J shed 6 bases, and the junction held 7 bases outside the gene matches. The CDR3 protein is CASSLRGAGGQPQHF. CDR3 sequence (DNA): TGTGCCAGCAGTTTAAGGGGGGCAGGGGGTCAGCCCCAGCATTTT. The variable domain in full, with the rest retrieved from reference TRBV28 and TRBJ1-5, is DVKVTQSSRYLVKRTGEKVFLECVQDMDHENMFWYRQDPGLGLRLIYFSYDVKMKEKGDIPEGYSVSREKKERFSLILESASTNQTSMYLCASSLRGAGGQPQHFGDGTRLSIL.

This clone came up a few times. The chain combines TRBV16 with TRBJ2-5; either TRBD1 or TRBD2 may fit D (5 bases each). The germline V gene encodes CDR1 KGHSY and CDR2 FQNENV. This CDR3 spans 14 amino acids. With 1 base removed from V and 7 bases from J, the gap between germline ends came to 13 bases. DNA for the CDR3: TGTGCCAGCAGCCAATGGGACCTGGGGTGGACCCAGTACTTC. Translated: CASSQWDLGWTQYF.

The chain links TRBV11-2 to TRBJ2-1; the D gene is possibly TRBD1 (6 bases). Germline V gene data show CDR1 as SGHAT and CDR2 as FQNNGV. The CDR3 has 15 residues. Deletions cut 0 bases from V and 9 bases from J, with 15 bases between. The CDR3 DNA reads as TGTGCCAGCAGCTTAGATCGGGACACAGCGGTTGAGCAGTTCTTC. Encoded protein: CASSLDRDTAVEQFF.

The chain employs TRBV6-6 and TRBJ2-3, with TRBD2 as a possible D gene (5 bases). Trimming shortened V by 4 bases and J by 5 bases, and 10 bases separated the two germline ends. The CDR3 is 13 amino acids. Germline V gene data show CDR1 as MNHNY and CDR2 as SVGAGI (reference sequence). CDR3 amino acids: CASSFAGGDTQYF. CDR3 bases: TGTGCCAGCAGTTTCGCTGGAGGAGATACGCAGTATTTT.

The chain has TRBV4-1 and TRBJ1-4; no firm D call. The V and J ends lost 2 bases and 8 bases respectively, with 12 bases between them. This CDR3 is 14 amino acids long. Germline values: CDR1 MGHRA, CDR2 YSYEKL. The DNA of the CDR3 is TGCGCCAGCAGCCAAACTGCCGGCGGAGAAAAACTGTTTTTT. Translating it yields CASSQTAGGEKLFF.

V is TRBV4-1 and J is TRBJ2-2, with D possibly TRBD1 on 6 matching bases. Germline V gene sequence: CDR1 MGHRA, CDR2 YSYEKL. Trimming pared 4 bases from V and 0 bases from J, leaving 15 bases between. This CDR3 is 17 amino acids long. The CDR3 DNA sequence: TGCGCCAGCAGCCTCCGGTCAGGGGACGCGAACACCGGGGAGCTGTTTTTT. Its translation: CASSLRSGDANTGELFF.

This clone occurred a few times. The CDR3 DNA is TGTGCCAGCAGTTTGGGGACAGGGGCACAAGAGACCCAGTACTTC. It specifies CASSLGTGAQETQYF. This chain uses TRBV6-5 with TRBJ2-5; TRBD1 matches 10 bases. This CDR3 spans 15 amino acids. Germline CDR1 and CDR2: MNHEY and SVGAGI. Trimming removed 4 bases from V and 2 bases from J; junction bases left unmatched: 4.

The CDR3 sequence: CASSITAGGVDNEQFF. CDR3 sequence (DNA): TGTGCCAGTAGTATAACGGCGGGAGGGGTCGACAATGAGCAGTTCTTC. The chain couples TRBV19 to TRBJ2-1; 9 nucleotides agree with TRBD2. J lost 5 bases, V lost 2 bases, and 7 bases had no gene match. The CDR3 is 16 amino acids. Looked up from germline, CDR1 is LNHDA and CDR2 is SQIVND (reference sequence).

This clone was seen a few times. The chain uses TRBV28 and TRBJ1-5; 7 positions agree with TRBD1. CDR1 is MDHEN and CDR2 is SYDVKM in the germline V gene. The V gene end was trimmed by 3 bases and the J gene end by 2 bases; junction bases not matched to a gene: 13. This CDR3 is built from 18 residues. CDR3 sequence: CASSFPMTGRRGNQPQHF. CDR3 in DNA: TGTGCCAGCAGTTTCCCCATGACAGGGCGGAGGGGCAATCAGCCCCAGCATTTT. The full variable domain, completed using reference TRBV28 and TRBJ1-5, is DVKVTQSSRYLVKRTGEKVFLECVQDMDHENMFWYRQDPGLGLRLIYFSYDVKMKEKGDIPEGYSVSREKKERFSLILESASTNQTSMYLCASSFPMTGRRGNQPQHFGDGTRLSIL.

This clone was observed a few times. The chain's CDR3 is CASSLVPDEKLFF. Written as DNA, the CDR3 is TGTGCCAGCAGCTTAGTGCCAGACGAAAAACTGTTTTTT. The chain links TRBV11-3 to TRBJ1-4; D ambiguous. Per germline, CDR1 SGHNT and CDR2 YENEEA. This CDR3 is built from 13 residues. Trimming took off 1 base at V and 8 bases at J, with 8 bases between the two ends. The whole variable domain, filled in from reference TRBV11-3 and TRBJ1-4, reads EAGVVQSPRYKIIEKKQPVAFWCNPISGHNTLYWYLQNLGQGPELLIRYENEEAVDDSQLPKDRFSAERLKGVDSTLKIQPAELGDSAVYLCASSLVPDEKLFFGSGTQLSVL.

This chain links TRBV6-4 with TRBJ2-6; no clear D. Trimming took off 5 bases at V and 2 bases at J, with 13 bases between the two ends. Germline V gene data show CDR1 as MRHNA and CDR2 as SNTAGT. The CDR3 consists of 16 residues. CDR3 DNA: TGTGCCAGCAGTTGGACGCAAGGGACTGGGGCCAACGTCCTGACTTTC. Translating gives CASSWTQGTGANVLTF.

This clone was seen more than once but under ten times. The chain couples TRBV5-6 to TRBJ2-3; 8 nucleotides align to TRBD1. The CDR3 sequence is 15 residues long. V was clipped by 6 bases and J by 0 bases; unmatched bases: 6. CDR1 SGHDT and CDR2 YYEEEE come from the germline V gene. CDR3 sequence: CASIGDRPSTDTQYF. The CDR3 DNA is TGTGCCAGCATCGGGGACAGGCCAAGCACAGATACGCAGTATTTT.

The CDR3 loop reads CASSELVGSNQPQHF. The CDR3 DNA reads as TGTGCCAGCAGTGAATTAGTAGGTAGCAATCAGCCCCAGCATTTT. The rearrangement joins TRBV6-1 to TRBJ1-5; D is unresolved. V lost 2 bases and J 0 bases, leaving 8 bases between the germline ends. Germline V gene data show CDR1 as MNHNS and CDR2 as SASEGT. This CDR3 is 15 amino acids long.

The chain employs TRBV30 and TRBJ2-1; possible D gene TRBD2, 5 bases. V lost 5 bases and J lost 4, with 9 bases in between. CDR3 size: 12 residues. The V gene's germline CDR1 is GTSNPN and CDR2 SVGIG (reference sequence). Written as DNA, the CDR3 is TGTGCCTGGCTACGGGGTTACAATGAGCAGTTCTTC. Its translation is CAWLRGYNEQFF.

A few counts support this clone. This rearrangement joins TRBV7-8 to TRBJ1-1; TRBD1 agrees at 7 bases. Germline V gene lookup returns CDR1 SGHVS and CDR2 FQNEAQ. The CDR3 consists of 15 residues. V trimming: 2 bases; J trimming: 2 bases; junction bases outside the gene matches: 5. The DNA of the CDR3 is TGTGCCAGCAGCTTATTACAGGGGATAAACACTGAAGCTTTCTTT. It encodes CASSLLQGINTEAFF.

This clone showed up just a few times. DNA of the CDR3: TGCGCCAGCAGGGGGTTGGGCTTTGGGAATGAGCAGTTCTTC. Protein sequence: CASRGLGFGNEQFF. The chain joins TRBV4-1 to TRBJ2-1; no definite D call. V was shortened by 6 bases and J by 7 bases, with 16 bases between the two germline ends. From germline, CDR1 is MGHRA and CDR2 YSYEKL. The CDR3 loop spans 14 amino acids.

The V and J genes are TRBV16 and TRBJ1-1, with TRBD1 matching 8 bases. CDR1 and CDR2 (germline): KGHSY, FQNENV. V shed 5 bases, J shed 7 bases, and the junction held 12 bases outside the gene matches. This CDR3 region has 15 residues. CDR3 in amino acids: CASSEPGTGVDEAFF. The CDR3 coding sequence is TGTGCCAGCAGCGAACCCGGGACAGGAGTCGATGAAGCTTTCTTT. The complete variable domain, with remaining parts taken from reference TRBV16 and TRBJ1-1, reads GEEVAQTPKHLVRGEGQKAKLYCAPIKGHSYVFWYQQVLKNEFKFLISFQNENVFDETGMPKERFSAKCLPNSPCSLEIQATKLEDSAVYFCASSEPGTGVDEAFFGQGTRLTVV.

The genes are TRBV30 and TRBJ2-1; possibly TRBD2 for D (5 bases). CDR3 length: 14 residues. With 7 bases removed from V and 0 bases from J, the gap between germline ends came to 13 bases. Germline V gene sequence: CDR1 GTSNPN, CDR2 SVGIG (reference sequence). The CDR3 region has the DNA TGTGCCTTCGCTCGCGGGTACTCCTACAATGAGCAGTTCTTC. Its translation: CAFARGYSYNEQFF.

The rearrangement uses TRBV5-6 and TRBJ2-7, with D uncertain. Per germline, CDR1 SGHDT and CDR2 YYEEEE. The CDR3 has 14 residues. V lost 1 base and J 0 bases, leaving 8 bases between the germline ends. CDR3 loop: CASSLRAASYEQYF. The CDR3 DNA follows: TGTGCCAGCAGCTTGAGGGCGGCCTCCTACGAGCAGTACTTC.

This clone was seen only a few times. The chain is built from TRBV6-5 and TRBJ2-7; 7 bases line up with TRBD1. Germline V gene lookup returns CDR1 MNHEY and CDR2 SVGAGI. This CDR3 is built from 16 residues. The trim removed 4 bases at V and 3 bases at J, leaving 12 bases unmatched. The CDR3 protein is CASSSYPRDRHYEQYF. DNA of the CDR3: TGTGCCAGCAGTTCCTATCCCCGGGACAGACACTACGAGCAGTACTTC.

This clone occurred once. This sequence joins TRBV7-2 and TRBJ2-5; possible D gene TRBD2, 5 bases. V was trimmed by 8 bases and J by 5 bases, leaving 12 bases between them. CDR1 is SGHTA and CDR2 is FQGNSA in the germline V gene. There are 12 residues in the CDR3. Written as DNA, the CDR3 is TGTGCCAGCTACGGCCCGGGGGAGACCCAGTACTTC. It codes for CASYGPGETQYF.

J is TRBJ2-7 and V is TRBV5-4, with D unclear. Germline CDR1 is SGHNT and CDR2 is YYREEE (reference sequence). CDR3 length equals 13 residues. With 1 base removed from V and 5 bases from J, the gap between germline ends came to 10 bases. Written as DNA, the CDR3 is TGTGCCAGCAGCTTGTGGCCTAGGGACGAGCAGTACTTC. Amino acid sequence: CASSLWPRDEQYF. Variable domain in full (rest from reference TRBV5-4 and TRBJ2-7): ETGVTQSPTHLIKTRGQQVTLRCSSQSGHNTVSWYQQALGQGPQFIFQYYREEENGRGNFPPRFSGLQFPNYSSELNVNALELDDSALYLCASSLWPRDEQYFGPGTRLTVT.

J is TRBJ1-3 and V is TRBV18, with D possibly matching TRBD1 (5 bases). Germline V gives CDR1 KGHSH, CDR2 LQKENI. This CDR3 has 15 residues. The V gene lost 3 bases and the J gene lost 3 bases, with 12 bases spanning the gap. The DNA for the CDR3 is TGTGCCAGCTCACCGGCAGGGAACTTTGGAAACACCATATATTTT. Its protein product is CASSPAGNFGNTIYF.

The J gene is TRBJ1-5, the V gene TRBV18; D is uncertain. The CDR3 length is 13 residues. Trimming took 5 bases from V and 3 from J, leaving 8 bases between them. Germline CDR1 KGHSH, CDR2 LQKENI. The CDR3 sequence is CASSNEINQPQHF. CDR3 nucleotide sequence: TGTGCCAGCTCAAACGAGATCAATCAGCCCCAGCATTTT.

DNA of the CDR3: TGTGCCAGCAGCCGAGGAACGGTGAACACCGGGGAGCTGTTTTTT. Protein product: CASSRGTVNTGELFF. The chain uses TRBV9 and TRBJ2-2; D is unclear. The CDR3 sequence is 15 residues long. Per the germline V gene, CDR1 is SGDLS and CDR2 is YYNGEE. V was shortened by 4 bases and J by 1 base, with 11 bases between the two germline ends.

The V and J genes are TRBV5-1 and TRBJ1-1; 8 bases line up with TRBD1. Trimming took 4 bases from V and 5 from J; bases not matched to a gene: 13. This CDR3 comprises 16 residues. Germline V gene lookup returns CDR1 SGHRS and CDR2 YFSETQ. In nucleotides, the CDR3 is TGCGCCAGCAGCCACGGGCAGGGGGCGTCATCTACTGAAGCTTTCTTT. As protein: CASSHGQGASSTEAFF.

This clone has just a few counts. The chain has TRBV4-1 and TRBJ1-2; possibly TRBD1 for D (5 bases). The germline V gene has CDR1 MGHRA and CDR2 YSYEKL. There are 15 residues in the CDR3. Trimming took 0 bases from V and 5 from J, leaving 13 bases between them. The CDR3 nucleotides are TGCGCCAGCAGCCAAGATCATGGGACCGGGTATGGCTACACCTTC. As protein: CASSQDHGTGYGYTF.

The rearrangement joins TRBV7-9 to TRBJ2-7; D is unclear. Germline V lookup: CDR1 SEHNR, CDR2 FQNEAQ (reference sequence). The CDR3 extends over 14 amino acids. Trimming stripped 3 bases from V and 4 bases from J, with 13 bases between. CDR3: CASSFMGRTYEQYF. The CDR3 nucleotides are TGTGCCAGCAGCTTCATGGGTCGCACTTACGAGCAGTACTTC.